Listed below are T cell receptor beta chains from one sample, sequenced in a study of T cells in Graves' hyperthyroidism and ophthalmopathy. TCRdb reprocessed the multiplex PCR reads via MiXCR and lists one record per CDR3 protein. The sample has around 340,000 distinct CDR3 sequences; 15% to 20% are singletons. The sequenced material came from blood. These receptors came from a woman aged 40-49 years with Graves' ophthalmopathy. The CDR3 runs from the conserved cysteine through the conserved F or W. Fields, in order: D gene, clone size, J gene, V gene, CDR3 length, CDR3 DNA, CDR3 protein. The D gene is left open where the match is weak. Size tells how often a clone was seen (once, few, many) or the class of an expanded clone, and some rows leave it out.

D: TRBD1; size: .; J: TRBJ1-5; V: TRBV12-3/TRBV12-4; length: 17; DNA: TGTGCCAGCAGTTTAGGGTTGGGACAGGGGGGCAATCAGCCCCAGCATTTT; CDR3: CASSLGLGQGGNQPQHF
D: .; size: few; J: TRBJ2-5; V: TRBV12-3/TRBV12-4; length: 12; DNA: TGTGCCAGCAGTTTTGATAGGATCCCCCAGTACTTC; CDR3: CASSFDRIPQYF
D: TRBD1; size: many; J: TRBJ1-2; V: TRBV6-5; length: 14; DNA: TGTGCCAGCAAGCTCCCGGGACAGGGTCGTGGCTACACCTTC; CDR3: CASKLPGQGRGYTF
D: .; size: .; J: TRBJ1-2; V: TRBV28; length: 14; DNA: TGTGCCAGCACGTCGATTCAGGGATTGTTGGGCTACACCTTC; CDR3: CASTSIQGLLGYTF
D: .; size: .; J: TRBJ1-1; V: TRBV6-1; length: 16; DNA: TGTGCCAGCAGATCTATCAGGGCAGGTGGGAACACTGAAGCTTTCTTT; CDR3: CASRSIRAGGNTEAFF
D: .; size: many; J: TRBJ2-7; V: TRBV20-1; length: 15; DNA: TGCAGTGCTGAAGCCTTAGCGGTTTCCCCCTACGAGCAGTACTTC; CDR3: CSAEALAVSPYEQYF
D: TRBD1; size: many; J: TRBJ1-1; V: TRBV6-5; length: 16; DNA: TGTGCCAGCAGCTACGGGACAGCAATAATGAACACTGAAGCTTTCTTT; CDR3: CASSYGTAIMNTEAFF
D: .; size: many; J: TRBJ2-5; V: TRBV5-1; length: 13; DNA: TGCGCCAGCAGCTTGGAAGGGGATGGGACCCAGTACTTC; CDR3: CASSLEGDGTQYF
D: .; size: many; J: TRBJ2-5; V: TRBV20-1; length: 13; DNA: TGCAGTGCTAGAGATAGTCTCCAAGAGACCCAGTACTTC; CDR3: CSARDSLQETQYF
D: TRBD2; size: many; J: TRBJ2-3; V: TRBV27; length: 16; DNA: TGTGCCAGCAGTTTACTAAGCGGGAGGGTAATGGATACGCAGTATTTT; CDR3: CASSLLSGRVMDTQYF
D: .; size: .; J: TRBJ1-5; V: TRBV12-3/TRBV12-4; length: 15; DNA: TGTGCCAGCAGCAAAAGGACAGCGACTAATCAGCCCCAGCATTTT; CDR3: CASSKRTATNQPQHF
D: TRBD1; size: many; J: TRBJ1-1; V: TRBV29-1; length: 14; DNA: TGCAGCGTTGCCGGCAGATCAGGGACAGGAGGGGCTTTCTTT; CDR3: CSVAGRSGTGGAFF
D: TRBD2; size: many; J: TRBJ2-7; V: TRBV5-1; length: 15; DNA: TGCGCCAGCAGCTTGGGAACTAGCGAATCGGGGGAGCAGTACTTC; CDR3: CASSLGTSESGEQYF
D: TRBD2; size: many; J: TRBJ2-7; V: TRBV6-4; length: 15; DNA: TGTGCCAGCAGTGACTCGTCTAGCGGGAGAGGCGAGCAGTACTTC; CDR3: CASSDSSSGRGEQYF
D: TRBD2; size: many; J: TRBJ2-7; V: TRBV7-1; length: 20; DNA: TGTGCCAGCAGCTCACCTCGGACTAGCGGGAGGGCCCGTGGCGCCTACGAGCAGTACTTC; CDR3: CASSSPRTSGRARGAYEQYF
D: .; size: many; J: TRBJ2-2; V: TRBV19; length: 15; DNA: TGTGCCAGTAGTATCGGAGGCAGGGCGGACGGGGAGCTGTTTTTT; CDR3: CASSIGGRADGELFF
D: TRBD1; size: many; J: TRBJ1-1; V: TRBV4-1; length: 14; DNA: TGCGCCAGCAGGGTCGAGGGGGCGAACACTGAAGCTTTCTTT; CDR3: CASRVEGANTEAFF
D: .; size: many; J: TRBJ1-2; V: TRBV29-1; length: 13; DNA: TGCAGCGTTGAGGGCGCTACTAACTATGGCTACACCTTC; CDR3: CSVEGATNYGYTF
D: .; size: many; J: TRBJ1-1; V: TRBV29-1; length: 11; DNA: TGCAGCGTTGGTACGAACACTGAAGCTTTCTTT; CDR3: CSVGTNTEAFF
D: TRBD2; size: once; J: TRBJ2-7; V: TRBV12-3/TRBV12-4; length: 14; DNA: TGTGCCAGCAGTTTTTCTAGCGGGATGTACGAGCAGTACTTC; CDR3: CASSFSSGMYEQYF
D: .; size: many; J: TRBJ2-7; V: TRBV12-3/TRBV12-4; length: 13; DNA: TGTGCCAGCAGATTCTCGGAAGGTTACGAGCAGTACTTC; CDR3: CASRFSEGYEQYF
D: .; size: many; J: TRBJ1-1; V: TRBV5-1; length: 15; DNA: TGCGCCAGCAGCTTGGTAGGGGGGCCGGGCACTGAAGCTTTCTTT; CDR3: CASSLVGGPGTEAFF
D: .; size: many; J: TRBJ1-2; V: TRBV29-1; length: 12; DNA: TGCAGCGTTGGGGACGGCGCCTATGGCTACACCTTC; CDR3: CSVGDGAYGYTF
D: .; size: many; J: TRBJ2-7; V: TRBV20-1; length: 12; DNA: TGCAGTGCTGCGGCTAGCAGCTACGAGCAGTACTTC; CDR3: CSAAASSYEQYF
D: .; size: .; J: TRBJ2-4; V: TRBV30; length: 16; DNA: TGTGCCTGGAGTAAGGGAGTTGTAAAGGACAAAAACATTCAGTACTTC; CDR3: CAWSKGVVKDKNIQYF
D: .; size: many; J: TRBJ1-1; V: TRBV12-3/TRBV12-4; length: 13; DNA: TGTGCCAGCAATAGACGGGATAGCACTGAAGCTTTCTTT; CDR3: CASNRRDSTEAFF
D: TRBD1; size: many; J: TRBJ1-1; V: TRBV5-1; length: 14; DNA: TGCGCCAGCAGCTTGGAGGGGGCTGGGTCTGAAGCTTTCTTT; CDR3: CASSLEGAGSEAFF
D: TRBD1; size: many; J: TRBJ2-7; V: TRBV28; length: 15; DNA: TGTGCCAGCAACCGATGGGGGGACAGGATCAACGAGCAGTACTTC; CDR3: CASNRWGDRINEQYF
D: .; size: many; J: TRBJ1-1; V: TRBV12-3/TRBV12-4; length: 17; DNA: TGTGCCAGCAGTTTTTGGGTAGGTGGCAAACTAAACACTGAAGCTTTCTTT; CDR3: CASSFWVGGKLNTEAFF
D: .; size: .; J: TRBJ2-5; V: TRBV20-1; length: 15; DNA: TGCAGTGGATTCGGGGTCGGGTCACCTCAAGAGACCCAGTACTTC; CDR3: CSGFGVGSPQETQYF
D: TRBD2; size: many; J: TRBJ2-2; V: TRBV28; length: 17; DNA: TGTGCCAGCAGTTTCCCGCGACTAGCGGGAGAGGACGGGGAGCTGTTTTTT; CDR3: CASSFPRLAGEDGELFF
D: TRBD1; size: once; J: TRBJ2-7; V: TRBV6-1; length: 14; DNA: TGTGCCAGCAGTGACGGACAGGGTCCCTACGAGCAGTACTTC; CDR3: CASSDGQGPYEQYF
D: TRBD1; size: many; J: TRBJ1-5; V: TRBV12-3/TRBV12-4; length: 17; DNA: TGTGCCAGCAGTTTAAGCCACCGACAGGGCTTAAGTCAGCCCCAGCATTTT; CDR3: CASSLSHRQGLSQPQHF
D: .; size: many; J: TRBJ1-1; V: TRBV6-5; length: 11; DNA: TGTGCCAGCACCGTCAACACTGAAGCTTTCTTT; CDR3: CASTVNTEAFF
D: .; size: .; J: TRBJ1-2; V: TRBV4-3; length: 13; DNA: TGCGCCAGCACCGGAATCGGGGGCTATGGCTACACCTTC; CDR3: CASTGIGGYGYTF
D: .; size: many; J: TRBJ1-1; V: TRBV6-5; length: 14; DNA: TGTGCCAGCACTTCGATCCCCCAAGGGGGAGAAGCTTTCTTT; CDR3: CASTSIPQGGEAFF
D: TRBD1; size: many; J: TRBJ1-1; V: TRBV12-3/TRBV12-4; length: 13; DNA: TGTGCCAGCAGTCCCTCGACAGGGTCTCAAGCTTTCTTT; CDR3: CASSPSTGSQAFF
D: TRBD1; size: many; J: TRBJ1-2; V: TRBV11-2; length: 15; DNA: TGTGCCAGCAGCTCATCAGGGGGCGCGGGCTATGGCTACACCTTC; CDR3: CASSSSGGAGYGYTF
D: TRBD2; size: .; J: TRBJ2-5; V: TRBV15; length: 17; DNA: TGTCACCAGCCGCCGGGACTAGCGGGACATTGGGAAGAGACCCAGTACTTC; CDR3: CHQPPGLAGHWEETQYF
D: TRBD1; size: many; J: TRBJ1-5; V: TRBV25-1; length: 14; DNA: TGTGCCAGCAGGGGACAGGGAAAGGATCAGCCCCAGCATTTT; CDR3: CASRGQGKDQPQHF
D: TRBD1; size: many; J: TRBJ1-1; V: TRBV27; length: 15; DNA: TGTGCCAGCAGTGGGCTCCGGGACAGGGCCACTGAAGCTTTCTTT; CDR3: CASSGLRDRATEAFF
D: .; size: few; J: TRBJ1-1; V: TRBV25-1; length: 12; DNA: TGTGCCAGCGTCAAGGGGGGGGGCGAAGCTTTCTTT; CDR3: CASVKGGGEAFF
D: .; size: .; J: TRBJ2-1; V: TRBV12-5; length: 11; DNA: TGTGCTAGTGGTTCCATGGATGAGCAGTTCTTC; CDR3: CASGSMDEQFF
D: .; size: .; J: TRBJ2-2; V: TRBV10-1; length: 13; DNA: TGCGCCAGCAGTGAGTCCGGCACCGGGGAGCTGTTTTTT; CDR3: CASSESGTGELFF
D: TRBD1; size: many; J: TRBJ1-6; V: TRBV13; length: 15; DNA: TGTGCCAGCAGCTCGCAGGGGGAATATAATTCACCCCTCCACTTT; CDR3: CASSSQGEYNSPLHF
D: .; size: many; J: TRBJ1-1; V: TRBV19; length: 14; DNA: TGTGCCAGTAGTATGGGAGGGGTGAACACTGAAGCTTTCTTT; CDR3: CASSMGGVNTEAFF